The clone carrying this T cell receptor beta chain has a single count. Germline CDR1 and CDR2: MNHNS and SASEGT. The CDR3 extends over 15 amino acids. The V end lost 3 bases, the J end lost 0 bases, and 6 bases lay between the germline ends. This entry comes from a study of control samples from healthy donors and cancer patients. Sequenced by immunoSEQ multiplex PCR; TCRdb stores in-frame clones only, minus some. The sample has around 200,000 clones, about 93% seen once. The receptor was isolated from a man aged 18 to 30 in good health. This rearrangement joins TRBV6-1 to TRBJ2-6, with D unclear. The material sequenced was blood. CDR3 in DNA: TGTGCCAGCAGTGAGTTTGGCTCTGGGGCCAACGTCCTGACTTTC. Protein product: CASSEFGSGANVLTF.